Listed below are T cell receptor beta chains from one sample, sequenced in a study of early T cells in non-severe SARS-CoV-2 infection. TCRdb re-analysed the 5' RACE reads in MiXCR, keeping a single row per CDR3 protein. The sample shows approximately 120,000 distinct CDR3 sequences, more than 12% of them seen only once. What was sequenced was whole blood. The receptors stem from an adult who was a healthcare worker with PCR-confirmed SARS-CoV-2 infection or an uninfected control (not recorded which). The CDR3 runs from the conserved cysteine through the conserved F or W. The D gene is left open where the match is weak. Some rows mark clone size as missing; the rest say once, few, many or name a class of expanded clone.

>few|NA|TRBV29-1|TRBJ2-2
TGCAGCGTTGAAGAGGGATCACGGACAGGGGAGCTGTTTTTT
CSVEEGSRTGELFF
>many|TRBD1|TRBV10-1|TRBJ1-1
TGCGCCAGCAGGGGAACAGGGGCTAACACTGAAGCTTTCTTT
CASRGTGANTEAFF
>few|TRBD1|TRBV3-1|TRBJ1-5
TGTGCCAGCAGCCAAGATCTGGGACAGGGTCATCAGCCCCAGCATTTT
CASSQDLGQGHQPQHF
>few|TRBD2|TRBV3-1|TRBJ2-7
TGTGCCAGCAGCCCCCTAGCGGGGGGGCTCCACGAGCAGTACTTC
CASSPLAGGLHEQYF
>few|NA|TRBV20-1|TRBJ1-2
TGCAGTGTCCCCGACGGGCTTGGGGGCAATGGCTACACCTTC
CSVPDGLGGNGYTF
>many|NA|TRBV7-6|TRBJ2-1
TGTGCCAGCAGCTCCAGGGCCCGCTCCTACAATGAGCAGTTCTTC
CASSSRARSYNEQFF
>NA|NA|TRBV3-1|TRBJ2-4
TGTGCCAGCAGCCAAAACCAACACATTCTAGCCAAAAACATTCAGTACTTC
CASSQNQHILAKNIQYF
>NA|NA|TRBV19|TRBJ1-1
TGTGCCAGTAGTGCCCGTCCGAGCACTGAAGCTTTCTTT
CASSARPSTEAFF
>NA|NA|TRBV5-4|TRBJ2-7
TGTGCCAGCAGCCTCGGACAGCCCCGCGGAGCCTACGAGCAGTACTTC
CASSLGQPRGAYEQYF
>few|NA|TRBV20-1|TRBJ1-6
TGCAGTGCCGTGGGGGGGAATTCACCCCTCCACTTT
CSAVGGNSPLHF
>NA|NA|TRBV7-2|TRBJ2-3
TGTGCCAGCAGCGGGGGGGCAATGACAGATACGCAGTATTTT
CASSGGAMTDTQYF
>NA|NA|TRBV4-1|TRBJ1-4
TGCGCCAGCCAAGAAATGACCAGGGGTAATGAAAAACTGTTTTTT
CASQEMTRGNEKLFF
>NA|NA|TRBV18|TRBJ1-1
TGTGCCAGCTCACCCTTTTCGGGCCCCCTACTCACTGAAGCTTTCTTT
CASSPFSGPLLTEAFF
>few|NA|TRBV5-4|TRBJ2-1
TGTGCCAGCAGCACTAGACAGCCTGAAACCTACAATGAGCAGTTCTTC
CASSTRQPETYNEQFF
>few|TRBD1|TRBV5-1|TRBJ1-1
TGCGCCAGCAGCTTGGAGGGGGCGTTTGGGACTGAAGCTTTCTTT
CASSLEGAFGTEAFF
>few|TRBD2|TRBV4-1|TRBJ2-4
TGCGCCAGCAGCCAAGTTTTCGTTCTAGCGGGGGGGCTTCCTAGAGCCAAAAACATTCAGTACTTC
CASSQVFVLAGGLPRAKNIQYF
>NA|TRBD2|TRBV7-8|TRBJ2-1
TGTGCCAGCAGCGCAATCCTAAGCGGGGGGGCCTACAATGAGCAGTTCTTC
CASSAILSGGAYNEQFF
>few|NA|TRBV19|TRBJ2-6
TGTGCCAGTAGTCCCCCAAGGTCTGGGGCCAACGTCCTGACTTTC
CASSPPRSGANVLTF
>few|NA|TRBV5-1|TRBJ2-5
TGCGCCAGCAGCCCAGAGGGGGGAATGGAGACCCAGTACTTC
CASSPEGGMETQYF
>NA|NA|TRBV12-3/TRBV12-4|TRBJ1-2
TGTGCCAGCAGCCCTGGGCAGGGTAGCTATGGCTACACCTTC
CASSPGQGSYGYTF
>NA|NA|TRBV7-2|TRBJ1-2
TGTGCCAGCAGCTTTCGAGTTTATGGCTACACCTTC
CASSFRVYGYTF
>NA|NA|TRBV29-1|TRBJ2-2
TGCAGCGCGGTATACGGAACCGGGGAGCTGTTTTTT
CSAVYGTGELFF
>NA|TRBD2|TRBV20-1|TRBJ2-3
TGCAGTGCTAGAGATCCGGCTAGCGGGGGGACCACAGATACGCAGTATTTT
CSARDPASGGTTDTQYF
>many|TRBD2|TRBV12-3/TRBV12-4|TRBJ2-5
TGTGCCAGCAGCATAGCGGGGGGACAAGAGACCCAGTACTTC
CASSIAGGQETQYF
>NA|TRBD1|TRBV3-1|TRBJ2-3
TGTGCCAGCAGCGGCCCTATGACAGGGAGAATCAGCACAGATACGCAGTATTTT
CASSGPMTGRISTDTQYF
>few|TRBD1|TRBV7-9|TRBJ2-1
TGTGCCAGCAGCCCGGGGACAGCCTACAATGAGCAGTTCTTC
CASSPGTAYNEQFF
>NA|NA|TRBV12-3/TRBV12-4|TRBJ1-2
TGTGCCAGCAGTTTGTACGGACGGAGTGGCTACACCTTC
CASSLYGRSGYTF
>few|NA|TRBV29-1|TRBJ2-4
TGCAGCGGGAGGGGGGCTCTAGACATTCAGTACTTC
CSGRGALDIQYF
>many|NA|TRBV12-3/TRBV12-4|TRBJ2-3
TGTGCCAGCAGACAGGGCAGCACAGATACGCAGTATTTT
CASRQGSTDTQYF
>few|NA|TRBV6-2/TRBV6-3|TRBJ2-4
TGTGCCAGCAGTTCAGGGGTCAAAAACATTCAGTACTTC
CASSSGVKNIQYF
>NA|NA|TRBV5-1|TRBJ2-5
TGCGCCAGCAGCTTGGGCAGACAAGAGACCCAGTACTTC
CASSLGRQETQYF
>NA|TRBD1|TRBV27|TRBJ1-2
TGTGCCAGCAGTTCGTACCGGGACAGGGCCTACTATGGCTACACCTTC
CASSSYRDRAYYGYTF
>NA|NA|TRBV5-6|TRBJ2-7
TGTGCCAGCAGCTCCTGGTCGATCTACGAGCAGTACTTC
CASSSWSIYEQYF
>many|NA|TRBV21-1|TRBJ2-1
TGTGCCAGCAGCAAAGCGCGGGGGCCCCTCGGTGAGCAGTTCTTC
CASSKARGPLGEQFF
>few|NA|TRBV12-3/TRBV12-4|TRBJ2-7
TGTGCCAGCAGTTTCGGCCTATCCTACGAGCAGTACTTC
CASSFGLSYEQYF
>few|TRBD2|TRBV5-1|TRBJ2-3
TGCGCCAGCAGCGGAGGACTAGCGGGGGAGACAGATACGCAGTATTTT
CASSGGLAGETDTQYF
>NA|NA|TRBV7-3|TRBJ2-5
TGTGCCCTGCGTTTGTTGGAGACCCAGTACTTC
CALRLLETQYF
>few|NA|TRBV6-6|TRBJ1-5
TGTGCCAGCAGTTACGTCGGACAGACTTATAGCAATCAGCCCCAGCATTTT
CASSYVGQTYSNQPQHF
>many|NA|TRBV6-1|TRBJ2-7
TGTGCCAGCAGTGAACCGGCCCCCAGGAGCTCCTACGAGCAGTACTTC
CASSEPAPRSSYEQYF
>many|TRBD2|TRBV3-1|TRBJ2-3
TGTGCCAGCAGCCCCGGACTAGCGGGCAACACAGATACGCAGTATTTT
CASSPGLAGNTDTQYF
>few|TRBD2|TRBV5-1|TRBJ2-1
TGCGCCAGCAGCTACCTAGCGGGGGGCCCCGATGAGCAGTTCTTC
CASSYLAGGPDEQFF
>NA|TRBD2|TRBV4-1|TRBJ2-7
TGCGCCAGCAGCCAAGAGAGAAGCGGGGGGGCCTACGAGCAGTACTTC
CASSQERSGGAYEQYF
>many|NA|TRBV7-8|TRBJ1-1
TGTGCCAGCAGCTTAAGGAGGGTGGAAGGGTCTGAAGCTTTCTTT
CASSLRRVEGSEAFF
>few|NA|TRBV5-4|TRBJ2-7
TGTGCCAGCAGAGACGCGAGCTCCTACGAGCAGTACTTC
CASRDASSYEQYF
>NA|NA|TRBV29-1|TRBJ2-2
TGCAGCGCCTTACAGGCCGGGGAGCTGTTTTTT
CSALQAGELFF
>many|NA|TRBV10-3|TRBJ2-7
TGTGCCATCAGCACGCGGGACCGGTGGGCCGAGCAGTACTTC
CAISTRDRWAEQYF
>few|NA|TRBV12-3/TRBV12-4|TRBJ2-3
TGTGCCAGCAGCCCCCACGGGGGGCGCCTTTTATTGGATACGCAGTATTTT
CASSPHGGRLLLDTQYF
>NA|NA|TRBV27|TRBJ2-2
TGTGCCAGCAGTTTAGGGTGGTCCACCGGGGAGCTGTTTTTT
CASSLGWSTGELFF
>few|NA|TRBV2|TRBJ1-3
TGTGCCAGCAGGGTATCTGGAAACACCATATATTTT
CASRVSGNTIYF
>many|NA|TRBV18|TRBJ1-2
TGTGCCAGCTCACCAAATGAGGTGGGTGGCTACACCTTC
CASSPNEVGGYTF
>NA|TRBD1|TRBV24-1|TRBJ2-1
TGTGCCACCAGTGATCCCCGACAGGGGGGCTACAATGAGCAGTTCTTC
CATSDPRQGGYNEQFF
>NA|NA|TRBV11-2|TRBJ2-3
TGTGCCAGCAGCCAATACTACAAGCGCGAGAATACGCAGTATTTT
CASSQYYKRENTQYF
>few|NA|TRBV7-6|TRBJ2-5
TGTGCCAGCAGGGGGCTCGAGACCCAGTACTTC
CASRGLETQYF
>NA|NA|TRBV28|TRBJ2-2
TGTGCCAGCAGTTTGCGGGGAACCTTTCGGACCGGGGAGCTGTTTTTT
CASSLRGTFRTGELFF
>few|TRBD1|TRBV2|TRBJ1-2
TGTGCCAGCAGTGAATGGACAGGGGGCTACACCTTC
CASSEWTGGYTF
>NA|NA|TRBV14|TRBJ2-7
TGTGCCAGCAGCCAGTACTACGAGCAGTACTTC
CASSQYYEQYF
>NA|TRBD1|TRBV5-1|TRBJ1-1
TGCGCCAGCAACGCGGGACAGGGGCACGACACTGAAGCTTTCTTT
CASNAGQGHDTEAFF
>NA|TRBD2|TRBV19|TRBJ2-3
TGTGCCAGTACTCTAGCGGGGGGGATCCAAGATACGCAGTATTTT
CASTLAGGIQDTQYF
>many|TRBD2|TRBV7-9|TRBJ2-5
TGTGCCAGCAGCCTTACTAGCGGAGAAGAGACCCAGTACTTC
CASSLTSGEETQYF